This TCR beta chain was obtained from a study of cytotoxic CD8 clonotypes in ibrutinib-treated CLL. At the level of the study: Response samples were taken after a median about twelve months of treatment, range 6 to 36. Study-level results: Among the clonotypes, public ones were uncommon and contracted or held stable on treatment.

Extraction of around 2 micrograms of genomic DNA from cryopreserved PBMCs supplied material for TCR beta libraries. Comments on this clone: The antigen is undetermined.

This CDR3 spans 18 amino acids. The junction had 15 bases not matched to a gene; V was cut back by 6 bases and J by 0 bases. Germline-derived CDR1 and CDR2 are SQVTM and ANQGSEA. Sequencing was performed with immunoSEQ multiplex PCR; in TCRdb, only in-frame clones are kept and a portion is missing. The profile shows 35,000 to 55,000 clones, 60% to 80% of them singletons. The receptor was isolated from a human donor with chronic lymphocytic leukemia. The sequenced sample was PBMCs, obtained after 12 months of ibrutinib treatment. The chain links TRBV29-1 to TRBJ1-4; the match to TRBD1 covers 8 bases. The CDR3, as DNA: TGCAGCGTGTACAGCCCGGGACAGGATAAAGCAACTAATGAAAAACTGTTTTTT. This gives the protein CSVYSPGQDKATNEKLFF.